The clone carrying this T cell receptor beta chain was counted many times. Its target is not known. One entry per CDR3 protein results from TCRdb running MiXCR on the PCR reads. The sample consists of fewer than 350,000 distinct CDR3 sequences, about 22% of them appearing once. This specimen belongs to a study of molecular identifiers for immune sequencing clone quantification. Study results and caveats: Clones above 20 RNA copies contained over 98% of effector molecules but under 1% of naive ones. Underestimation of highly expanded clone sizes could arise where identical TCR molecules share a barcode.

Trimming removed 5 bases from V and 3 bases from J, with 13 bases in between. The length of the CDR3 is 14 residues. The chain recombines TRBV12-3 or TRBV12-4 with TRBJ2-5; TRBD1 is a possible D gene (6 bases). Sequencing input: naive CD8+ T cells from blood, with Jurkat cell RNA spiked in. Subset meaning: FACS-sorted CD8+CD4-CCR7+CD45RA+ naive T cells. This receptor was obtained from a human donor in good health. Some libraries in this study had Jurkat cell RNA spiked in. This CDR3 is CASSIGQREETQYF. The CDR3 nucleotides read TGTGCCAGCAGTATCGGACAGAGGGAAGAGACCCAGTACTTC.